These 3 T cell receptor beta chains came from one sample sequenced in a study of shared clonotypes between healthy human individuals (dated by TCRdb to 2020 to 2022). Libraries were prepared through the immunoSEQ multiplex PCR assay. In TCRdb, the immuneACCESS table is reduced to in-frame sequences with V and J assigned. These tables do not hold every clone; where another copy was compared, an unresolved V gene accounts for under half, and the others remain unexplained. The sample table holds millions of clones, of which about 92% were seen once. The ten largest clones capture over 0.12% of the sample. The sample consisted of naive CD4+ T cells sorted from blood. The cell subset or site label here, explained by the study, means: CD45RA+ positively selected. Receptors were obtained from a man aged 18 to 30 in good health.

This clone was observed once. CDR3 amino acids: CASSGPGQGFGEQFF. Written as DNA, the CDR3 is TGCGCCAGCAGTGGACCGGGACAGGGGTTCGGTGAGCAGTTCTTC. The V and J genes are TRBV10-1 and TRBJ2-1, with 10 bases identical to TRBD1. After removal of 4 bases from V and 9 bases from J, the junction contained 9 bases not matched to a gene. The CDR3 is 15 residues long. Germline V gene sequence: CDR1 WNHNN, CDR2 SYGVQD (reference sequence).

The chain uses TRBV7-9 and TRBJ2-1, with D perhaps matching TRBD1 (6 bases). Germline V lookup: CDR1 SEHNR, CDR2 FQNEAQ (reference sequence). The CDR3 contains 17 residues. V was cut by 8 bases and J by 3 bases, with 23 bases left in between. In DNA, the CDR3 is TGTGCCAGCCAGCCTCCCACAGGGACCCCCCTCTACAATGAGCAGTTCTTC. Protein product: CASQPPTGTPLYNEQFF.

The chain recombines TRBV5-1 with TRBJ2-5; either TRBD1 or TRBD2 may fit D (6 bases each). The CDR3 extends over 17 amino acids. Germline CDR1 reads SGHRS; CDR2 reads YFSETQ. V dropped 2 bases and J dropped 2 bases, with 19 bases sitting between them. This chain's CDR3 is CASSFGGSGLSQETQYF. In DNA form, the CDR3 reads TGCGCCAGCAGCTTTGGGGGCAGCGGGCTTTCTCAAGAGACCCAGTACTTC.